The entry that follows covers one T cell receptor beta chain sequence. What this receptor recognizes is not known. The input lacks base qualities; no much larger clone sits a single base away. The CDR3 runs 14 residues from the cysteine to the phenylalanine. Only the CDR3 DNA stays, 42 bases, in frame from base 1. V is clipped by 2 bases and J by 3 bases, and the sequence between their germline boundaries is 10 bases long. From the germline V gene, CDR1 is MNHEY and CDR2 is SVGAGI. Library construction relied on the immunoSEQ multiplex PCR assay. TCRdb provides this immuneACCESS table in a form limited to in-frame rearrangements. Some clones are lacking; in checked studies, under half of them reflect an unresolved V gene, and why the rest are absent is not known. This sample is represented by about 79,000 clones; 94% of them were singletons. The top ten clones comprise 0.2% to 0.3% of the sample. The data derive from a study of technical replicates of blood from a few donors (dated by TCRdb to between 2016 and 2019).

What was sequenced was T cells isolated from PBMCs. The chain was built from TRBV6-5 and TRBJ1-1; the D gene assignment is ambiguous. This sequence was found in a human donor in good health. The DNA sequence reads TGTGCCAGCAGTTACGAGCGGACGTACACTGAAGCTTTCTTT. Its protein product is CASSYERTYTEAFF.